The 29 T cell receptor beta chains below all came from one sample that was sequenced in a study of blood T cells in healthy people across ages. A sample-barcoded 5' primer and a J-beta primer mix were used in a second PCR of roughly 6 to 11 cycles. TCRdb independently ran MiXCR on the 5' RACE reads; one entry per CDR3 protein. This sample has approximately 900,000 distinct CDR3 sequences, with around 46% found just once. Sequenced material: blood. The receptors originated from a man younger than 45 in good health.

This clonotype was found a few times. The genes are TRBV6-5 and TRBJ1-2; no clear D. The CDR3 extends over 14 amino acids. Germline CDR1 and CDR2: MNHEY and SVGAGI. V was clipped by 2 bases and J by 4 bases, with 11 bases between them. Here the CDR3 DNA reads TGTGCCAGCAGTTACGGGCCTCCGGTCTATGGCTACACCTTC. Translation gives CASSYGPPVYGYTF.

This clonotype was seen a handful of times. J is TRBJ1-5 and V is TRBV12-3 or TRBV12-4; D might be TRBD1 (5 bases). The CDR3 totals 14 residues. V lost 5 bases, J lost 6 bases, and 14 bases lay in between. The CDR3 is CASSPSRDGQPQHF. The CDR3, as DNA: TGTGCCAGCAGTCCCAGTAGGGACGGTCAGCCCCAGCATTTT.

The chain is built from TRBV25-1 and TRBJ1-2; D possibly corresponds to TRBD1 (5 bases). The ends were cut back, 5 bases at V and 7 bases at J, with 20 bases in the middle. This CDR3 has 15 amino acids. From germline, CDR1 is MGHDK and CDR2 SYGVNS. Written as DNA, the CDR3 is TGTGCCAGCAGTCCTCAGCTTGGGGGTTTGGGTGGCTACACCTTC. Its translation: CASSPQLGGLGGYTF.

The rearrangement uses TRBV6-2 or TRBV6-3 and TRBJ1-5; 8 bases fit TRBD1. There are 14 residues in the CDR3. Germline V gives CDR1 MNHEY, CDR2 SVGEGT. Unmatched junction bases numbered 4, after V lost 6 bases and J lost 3 bases. CDR3 loop: CASRRTGNNQPQHF. For the CDR3, the DNA is TGTGCCAGCAGGCGGACAGGGAACAATCAGCCCCAGCATTTT.

V gene TRBV5-4 combines with J gene TRBJ2-1; 16 bases line up with TRBD2. CDR1 is SGHNT, CDR2 YYREEE, per germline (reference sequence). The CDR3 consists of 20 residues. V lost 4 bases, J lost 7 bases, and 17 bases stayed unmatched. The CDR3 DNA reads as TGTGCCAGCAGCCCGGCTCCTGGGACTAGCGGGGGGGTTCCGGTGAATGAGCAGTTCTTC. Protein product: CASSPAPGTSGGVPVNEQFF.

Regarding this clonotype: One base away lies a much larger clone, so this may be a sequencing read error. The chain links TRBV12-3 or TRBV12-4 to TRBJ2-7; 8 bases are shared with TRBD1. Trimming cost V 6 bases and J 6 bases; bases outside gene matches: 4. The CDR3 extends over 12 amino acids. In DNA form, the CDR3 reads TGTGCCAGCAGATCCACAGGGGGCGAGCAGTACTTC. It encodes CASRSTGGEQYF.

This clonotype was detected only a few times. This sequence joins TRBV11-2 and TRBJ2-1; TRBD1 might be the D (6 bases). Germline loops: CDR1 SGHAT, CDR2 FQNNGV. The CDR3 runs to 16 residues. The V end lost 4 bases, the J end lost 2 bases, and 15 bases lay between the germline ends. DNA of the CDR3: TGTGCCAGCAGCTCTACCCCAGGGACAACCTACAATGAGCAGTTCTTC. Translated, it gives CASSSTPGTTYNEQFF.

CDR3 in amino acids: CASSFGQPQEAQYF. In DNA, the CDR3 is TGTGCCAGCAGTTTTGGGCAGCCGCAAGAGGCCCAGTACTTC. The chain joins TRBV12-3 or TRBV12-4 to TRBJ2-7; no definite D call. This CDR3 comprises 14 residues. Trimming stripped 3 bases from V and 10 bases from J, with 19 bases between.

The chain links TRBV24-1 to TRBJ1-2; D ambiguous. V lost 8 bases, J lost 1 base, and 7 bases lay in between. The CDR3 length is 12 residues. Germline loops: CDR1 KGHDR, CDR2 SFDVKD. CDR3 sequence (DNA): TGTGCCACCACCGACAATAACTATGGCTACACCTTC. As protein: CATTDNNYGYTF.

The rearrangement uses TRBV7-2 and TRBJ2-3; 8 bases are a match to TRBD2. Germline CDR1 is SGHTA and CDR2 is FQGNSA. The CDR3 sequence is 17 residues long. V lost 1 base, J lost 3 bases, and 9 bases stayed unmatched. DNA of the CDR3: TGTGCCAGCAGCTTAGTGTCGGGGGGGGGCAAAACAGATACGCAGTATTTT. Amino acids: CASSLVSGGGKTDTQYF.

This clonotype showed up just a few times. The V gene is TRBV6-2 or TRBV6-3, the J gene TRBJ2-2, with D uncertain. The V gene lost 2 bases and the J gene lost 1 base, with 5 bases spanning the gap. CDR1 is MNHEY and CDR2 is SVGEGT in the germline V gene. This CDR3 is 14 amino acids long. The CDR3 DNA is TGTGCCAGCAGTTACCGCAAGAACACCGGGGAGCTGTTTTTT. Protein sequence: CASSYRKNTGELFF.

This clonotype was found a few times. This chain joins TRBV3-1 and TRBJ1-1, with D unclear. This CDR3 is built from 14 residues. V lost 2 bases to trimming and J lost 1 base, with 8 bases between them. Germline CDR1 is LGHDT and CDR2 is YNNKEL (reference sequence). The CDR3 region has the DNA TGTGCCAGCAGCCAATATGGTAAGAACACTGAAGCTTTCTTT. Its protein product is CASSQYGKNTEAFF.

Only a few counts were recorded for this clonotype. The CDR3 DNA reads as TGCGCCAGCAGCTCCGGACTGTGGACAGATACGCAGTATTTT. This sequence encodes CASSSGLWTDTQYF. V is TRBV5-1 and J is TRBJ2-3, with D maybe TRBD2 (5 bases). The CDR3 contains 14 residues. Trimming took 3 bases from V and 3 from J, leaving 11 bases between them. The germline CDR1 and CDR2 sequences are SGHRS and YFSETQ.

This clonotype was recorded a few times. The J gene is TRBJ2-3, the V gene TRBV6-2 or TRBV6-3; 7 bases line up with TRBD1. Germline values: CDR1 MNHEY, CDR2 SVGEGT. The CDR3 consists of 20 residues. J lost 4 bases, V lost 2 bases, and 21 bases had no gene match. The CDR3 DNA is TGTGCCAGCAGTTACCCCACCGAAACCTATACACAGGGGTTCCCAGATACGCAGTATTTT. This translates into CASSYPTETYTQGFPDTQYF.

The J gene is TRBJ2-7, the V gene TRBV5-1; 9 nucleotides match TRBD2. This CDR3 comprises 16 residues. V shed 0 bases, J shed 0 bases, and the junction held 4 bases outside the gene matches. CDR1 SGHRS and CDR2 YFSETQ come from the germline V gene. The DNA for the CDR3 is TGCGCCAGCAGCTTGGCAGCGGGGGGAGCCTCCTACGAGCAGTACTTC. This gives the protein CASSLAAGGASYEQYF.

V usage is TRBV5-1 and J usage is TRBJ2-1; D call uncertain. The last part of the DNA fits TRBJ2-7 better; the J call may be wrong. This CDR3 region has 14 residues. Germline CDR1 reads SGHRS; CDR2 reads YFSETQ. The CDR3 here is CASSLGGTYNEQYF. DNA for the CDR3: TGCGCCAGCAGCCTGGGTGGAACATACAATGAGCAGTACTTC.

This chain connects TRBV12-3 or TRBV12-4 to TRBJ2-7; D gene uncertain. CDR3 size: 14 residues. The V end was cut by 0 bases, the J end by 3 bases, with 9 bases between. The chain's CDR3 is CASSLAVPNYEQYF. CDR3 sequence (DNA): TGTGCCAGCAGTTTAGCCGTTCCGAACTACGAGCAGTACTTC.

The chain joins TRBV4-2 to TRBJ1-5, with 9 bases that match TRBD1. V lost 0 bases, J lost 11 bases, and 11 bases stayed unmatched. CDR3 length: 16 residues. Germline CDR1 and CDR2: LGHNA and YNFKEQ. The CDR3 bases are TGTGCCAGCAGCCAAGATTGGGGACAGGGAGGTTGGGCCCAGCATTTT. It yields the protein CASSQDWGQGGWAQHF.

The gene calls are TRBV4-3 and TRBJ2-3, with D possibly TRBD2 on 5 matching bases. The germline V gene has CDR1 LGHNA and CDR2 YSLEER. This CDR3 contains 14 residues. Between the trimmed V and J ends, which lost 1 base and 6 bases, there was a span of 11 bases. The CDR3 DNA reads TGCGCCAGCAGCCAAGGAATTAGGGAGGATACGCAGTATTTT. Amino acids: CASSQGIREDTQYF.

Only a few counts were recorded for this clonotype. This chain connects TRBV6-6 to TRBJ2-7, with D unclear. V was shortened by 3 bases and J by 0 bases, with 9 bases between the two germline ends. The CDR3 covers 14 residues. CDR1 is MNHNY, CDR2 SVGAGI, per germline (reference sequence). DNA for the CDR3: TGTGCCAGCAGTTATCGGTCCGGCTCCTACGAGCAGTACTTC. Its protein is CASSYRSGSYEQYF.

This clonotype occurred a few times. The chain combines TRBV28 with TRBJ1-2, with D possibly being TRBD1 (5 bases). CDR3 length: 11 amino acids. Trimming left V 10 bases short and J 5 bases short, with 11 bases between. Germline V gene lookup returns CDR1 MDHEN and CDR2 SYDVKM. The CDR3 sequence is CATSDRYGYTF. The CDR3 DNA reads TGTGCCACCTCCGACAGATATGGCTACACCTTC.

This chain connects TRBV7-2 to TRBJ2-5, with TRBD2 matching 7 bases. The better agreement between TRBJ2-7 and the DNA end casts doubt on the J call. This CDR3 comprises 15 residues. From germline, CDR1 is SGHTA and CDR2 FQGNSA. CDR3: CASSLGFGGGYEQYF. In DNA form, the CDR3 reads TGTGCCAGCAGCTTAGGGTTCGGCGGGGGATACGAGCAGTACTTC.

This clonotype has only a few counts. The chain links TRBV24-1 to TRBJ2-3; D possibly corresponds to TRBD2 (6 bases). The CDR3 extends over 16 amino acids. V lost 4 bases and J lost 4, with 17 bases in between. The V gene's germline CDR1 is KGHDR and CDR2 SFDVKD. The CDR3 DNA follows: TGTGCCACCAGTGACCCAGCGGGTGGGAACGCAGATACGCAGTATTTT. Protein sequence: CATSDPAGGNADTQYF.

The chain has TRBV28 and TRBJ1-1, with unresolved D. V was shortened by 6 bases and J by 11 bases, with 16 bases between the two germline ends. There are 12 residues in the CDR3. The germline CDR1 and CDR2 sequences are MDHEN and SYDVKM. CDR3 sequence: CASRSTDLSAFF. CDR3 nucleotides: TGTGCCAGCAGGTCCACCGACTTGAGTGCTTTCTTT.

This chain joins TRBV4-3 and TRBJ1-1; TRBD1 might be the D (5 bases). Germline CDR1 LGHNA, CDR2 YSLEER. CDR3 length: 19 amino acids. The V gene lost 0 bases and the J gene lost 1 base, with 21 bases spanning the gap. CDR3 amino acids: CASSQDLTGPNYPNTEAFF. The CDR3 DNA follows: TGCGCCAGCAGCCAAGATCTTACGGGGCCGAATTACCCGAACACTGAAGCTTTCTTT.

V and J are TRBV28 and TRBJ1-6, with TRBD1 as a possible D gene (5 bases). CDR1 MDHEN and CDR2 SYDVKM come from the germline V gene. The ends were cut back, 6 bases at V and 0 bases at J, with 18 bases in the middle. CDR3 size: 18 residues. CDR3 loop: CASSFDSKQDSYNSPLHF. The CDR3 DNA follows: TGTGCCAGCAGCTTCGACAGTAAACAAGACTCCTATAATTCACCCCTCCACTTT.

This clonotype was recorded at least ten times. This chain links TRBV20-1 with TRBJ2-7; TRBD1 aligns across 8 bases. V trimming: 7 bases; J trimming: 2 bases; junction bases outside the gene matches: 13. Germline V gives CDR1 DFQATT, CDR2 SNEGSKA (reference sequence). CDR3 length equals 15 residues. DNA for the CDR3: TGCAGTGGCTTTGATGGACAGGGTCTCACCTACGAGCAGTACTTC. Amino acid sequence: CSGFDGQGLTYEQYF.

The V gene is TRBV9, the J gene TRBJ2-7, with D hard to call. CDR1 SGDLS and CDR2 YYNGEE come from the germline V gene. This CDR3 comprises 11 residues. V was pared by 7 bases and J by 0 bases, with 5 bases between. The CDR3 region is CASPFSYEQYF. CDR3 nucleotide sequence: TGTGCCAGCCCCTTCTCCTACGAGCAGTACTTC.

The chain carries TRBV29-1 and TRBJ2-1; D is perhaps TRBD1 (6 bases). Per the germline V gene, CDR1 is SQVTM and CDR2 is ANQGSEA. V lost 3 bases, J lost 8 bases, and 14 bases lay in between. The CDR3 contains 13 residues. CDR3 sequence (DNA): TGCAGCGTTGAGGGGTGGACAGTCTATGAGCAGTTCTTC. Amino acids: CSVEGWTVYEQFF.